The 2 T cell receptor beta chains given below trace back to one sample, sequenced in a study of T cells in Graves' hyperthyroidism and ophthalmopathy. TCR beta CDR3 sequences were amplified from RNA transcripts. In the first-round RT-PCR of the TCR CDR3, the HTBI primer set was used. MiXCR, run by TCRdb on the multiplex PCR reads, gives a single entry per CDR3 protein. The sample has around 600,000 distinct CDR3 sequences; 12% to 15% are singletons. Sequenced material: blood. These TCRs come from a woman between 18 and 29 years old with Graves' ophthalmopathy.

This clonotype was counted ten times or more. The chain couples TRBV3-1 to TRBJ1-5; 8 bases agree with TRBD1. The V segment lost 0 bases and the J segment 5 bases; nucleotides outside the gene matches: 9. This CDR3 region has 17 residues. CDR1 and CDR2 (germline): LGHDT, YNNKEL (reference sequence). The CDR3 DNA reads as TGTGCCAGCAGCCAAGATCGAGACAGGGGACGACATCAGCCCCAGCATTTT. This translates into CASSQDRDRGRHQPQHF.

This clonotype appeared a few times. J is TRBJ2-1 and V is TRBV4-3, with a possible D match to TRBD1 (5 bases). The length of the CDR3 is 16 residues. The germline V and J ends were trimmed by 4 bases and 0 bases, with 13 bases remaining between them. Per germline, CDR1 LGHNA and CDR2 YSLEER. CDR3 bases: TGCGCCAGCAGCCTACACAGGTTAAGCTCCTACAATGAGCAGTTCTTC. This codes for CASSLHRLSSYNEQFF.